The subject of this entry is one TCR beta chain. Its antigen remains unknown. Produced via immunoSEQ multiplex PCR; TCRdb's table is partial and in-frame only. Of about 150,000 clones listed, roughly nine tenths are singletons. This record comes from a study of T cell responses to AZD1222 COVID-19 vaccine. Trimming left V 0 bases short and J 9 bases short, with 15 bases between. This CDR3 is built from 15 residues. Germline V gene data show CDR1 as SGHTA and CDR2 as FQGTGA. Study findings and constraints: The study found vaccine-associated CD4 TCRs spanning spike, dominant at 160-218 and 743-854. Baseline seropositivity occurred in only a handful of AZD1222 recipients. Among spike-specific TCRs, nearly half reportedly target unmutated variant regions.

The V gene is TRBV7-3, the J gene TRBJ2-1; D uncertain. The sequence came from an adult in good health. The starting material was peripheral blood, obtained on day 0 of AZD1222 vaccination. The CDR3 sequence: CASSLTAGLTAEQFF. The CDR3, as DNA: TGTGCCAGCAGCTTAACGGCAGGTCTAACCGCTGAGCAGTTCTTC.